These 27 T cell receptor beta chains originate from one sample sequenced in a study of blood T cell repertoires in COVID-19 (dated by TCRdb to between 2020 and 2021). The library was generated by the immunoSEQ multiplex PCR assay. Sourced from immuneACCESS, this table was stored by TCRdb with only in-frame sequences that have V and J called. A share of the clones is absent; for the studies checked, an unresolved V gene accounts for under half, and the remainder has no known explanation. A total of tens of thousands of clones appear in this sample, 80% to 90% of them only once. 2.5% to 3% of the sample goes to the ten largest clones. Sequencing was performed on peripheral blood. The receptors come from a man aged 50 or older with acute or convalescent COVID-19.

V is TRBV11-2 and J is TRBJ2-5; tentatively, D is TRBD1 (6 bases). Germline loops: CDR1 SGHAT, CDR2 FQNNGV. This CDR3 contains 15 residues. Deletions cut 5 bases from V and 5 bases from J, with 18 bases between. This CDR3 reads CASSTLQGRGETQYF. For the CDR3, the DNA is TGTGCCAGCAGCACCCTACAGGGCCGAGGGGAGACCCAGTACTTC. The whole variable domain, remainder taken from reference TRBV11-2 and TRBJ2-5, is EAGVAQSPRYKIIEKRQSVAFWCNPISGHATLYWYQQILGQGPKLLIQFQNNGVVDDSQLPKDRFSAERLKGVDSTLKIQPAKLEDSAVYLCASSTLQGRGETQYFGPGTRLLVL.

V usage is TRBV21-1 and J usage is TRBJ2-3; no DNA check was done on the table's D call, TRBD1. TRBV21-1 is shown as a pseudogene. The CDR3 extends over 15 amino acids. Written as DNA, the CDR3 is TGTGCCAGCAGTAAACGGGGACAGGGGTCAGATACGCAGTATTTT. As protein: CASSKRGQGSDTQYF.

This sequence joins TRBV24-1 and TRBJ1-1; tentatively, D is TRBD1 (5 bases). Germline-derived CDR1 and CDR2 are KGHDR and SFDVKD. The CDR3 length is 14 residues. Trimming removed 3 bases at V and 7 bases at J, with 14 bases between. The CDR3 sequence: CATSDPNSDSEAFF. The CDR3 coding sequence is TGTGCCACCAGTGATCCCAATTCAGACAGTGAAGCTTTCTTT.

Only one count was recorded for this clone. The genes are TRBV5-1 and TRBJ1-4; D unclear. Per the germline V gene, CDR1 is SGHRS and CDR2 is YFSETQ. V lost 7 bases and J 4 bases, leaving 14 bases between the germline ends. The CDR3 length is 14 residues. The CDR3 DNA reads as TGCGCCAGCGCACCGACCCGGGGTAATGAAAAACTGTTTTTT. It translates to CASAPTRGNEKLFF.

The rearrangement joins TRBV20-1 to TRBJ2-1; the D gene is possibly TRBD1 (5 bases). In germline, CDR1 is DFQATT, CDR2 SNEGSKA (reference sequence). CDR3 length: 11 amino acids. With 3 bases removed from V and 10 bases from J, the gap between germline ends came to 10 bases. CDR3 nucleotides: TGCAGTGCTAGGCAAAGGGGAGAGCAGTTCTTC. Translation: CSARQRGEQFF.

This rearrangement joins TRBV6-6 to TRBJ2-7; TRBD1 matches at 7 bases. This CDR3 is 17 amino acids long. Germline assignment: CDR1 MNHNY and CDR2 SVGAGI (reference sequence). With 5 bases clipped from V and 4 bases from J, the junction kept 17 bases outside the gene matches. CDR3 residues: CASSPGIYRGNAYEQYF. The CDR3, as DNA: TGTGCCAGCAGTCCCGGAATCTACAGGGGAAACGCGTACGAGCAGTACTTC.

The rearrangement links TRBV19 to TRBJ1-2; TRBD1 matches 10 bases. Germline loops: CDR1 LNHDA, CDR2 SQIVND (reference sequence). V shed 6 bases and J 4 bases; nucleotides not matched to a gene: 11. The CDR3 extends over 16 amino acids. CDR3 DNA sequence: TGTGCCAGTAGAAAGACAGGGGGCGCGGTGTCCTATGGCTACACCTTC. Its protein is CASRKTGGAVSYGYTF.

This sequence joins TRBV18 and TRBJ1-1; no definite D call. This CDR3 is 14 amino acids long. Germline lookup yields CDR1 KGHSH and CDR2 LQKENI. Trimming cost V 0 bases and J 10 bases, with 15 bases left between them. In DNA form, the CDR3 reads TGTGCCAGCTCACCACCAGGATCTGGAGGGCGAGCTTTCTTT. Translation: CASSPPGSGGRAFF.

The V and J genes are TRBV2 and TRBJ1-5, with a weak D call TRBD1 (6 bases). The CDR3 runs 15 residues. Trimming removed 1 base from V and 1 base from J, with 8 bases in between. Germline CDR1 and CDR2: SNHLY and FYNNEI. The CDR3 bases are TGTGCCAGCAGTGAAGGGACAGCAAGCAATCAGCCCCAGCATTTT. It codes for CASSEGTASNQPQHF. Using reference TRBV2 and TRBJ1-5 for the parts outside the CDR3, the full variable domain is EPEVTQTPSHQVTQMGQEVILRCVPISNHLYFYWYRQILGQKVEFLVSFYNNEISEKSEIFDDQFSVERPDGSNFTLKIRSTKLEDSAMYFCASSEGTASNQPQHFGDGTRLSIL.

The rearrangement joins TRBV29-1 to TRBJ2-3; TRBD1 is a possible D gene (6 bases). The CDR3 loop spans 13 amino acids. CDR1 SQVTM and CDR2 ANQGSEA come from the germline V gene. Trimming left V 3 bases short and J 3 bases short, with 10 bases between. The CDR3 loop reads CSVERGWTDTQYF. The CDR3 nucleotides read TGCAGCGTTGAGAGGGGGTGGACAGATACGCAGTATTTT.

This clone has more than one count but fewer than ten. This sequence joins TRBV19 and TRBJ2-1, with 8 nucleotides matching TRBD2. CDR1 and CDR2 (germline): LNHDA, SQIVND (reference sequence). V lost 6 bases to trimming and J lost 1 base; unmatched junction nucleotides: 5. CDR3 size: 15 residues. The CDR3 is CASSSTSVSYNEQFF. The CDR3 DNA sequence: TGTGCCAGTAGCTCGACTAGCGTGTCCTACAATGAGCAGTTCTTC.

The chain is built from TRBV7-8 and TRBJ1-5; possible D gene TRBD1, 5 bases. CDR3 length equals 19 residues. Germline values: CDR1 SGHVS, CDR2 FQNEAQ. V was clipped by 0 bases and J by 0 bases, with 18 bases between them. The CDR3, as DNA: TGTGCCAGCAGCTTAGCGCCAGGGAATTTCTTTTCTAGCAATCAGCCCCAGCATTTT. Its protein product is CASSLAPGNFFSSNQPQHF.

The V and J genes are TRBV28 and TRBJ2-6; TRBD2 agrees at 9 bases. This CDR3 spans 17 amino acids. Looked up from germline, CDR1 is MDHEN and CDR2 is SYDVKM. The junction had 3 bases not matched to a gene; V was cut back by 3 bases and J by 0 bases. The CDR3 DNA follows: TGTGCCAGCAGTTTGGGCGGGAGGGTCTCTGGGGCCAACGTCCTGACTTTC. Encoded protein: CASSLGGRVSGANVLTF.

The J gene is TRBJ2-7, the V gene TRBV11-1, with D unclear. The CDR3 runs to 15 residues. Germline V gene lookup returns CDR1 SGHAT and CDR2 FQDESV (reference sequence). V lost 2 bases and J 5 bases, leaving 16 bases between the germline ends. The CDR3 region has the DNA TGTGCCAGCAGCTTACTTAGTTCGCTCGTCCACGAGCAGTACTTC. Amino acid sequence: CASSLLSSLVHEQYF.

V and J are TRBV9 and TRBJ1-6; unclear D gene. From germline, CDR1 is SGDLS and CDR2 YYNGEE. There are 14 residues in the CDR3. V shed 0 bases and J shed 9 bases, with 10 bases lying between them. The CDR3 reads CASSVGQDTSPLHF. CDR3 bases: TGTGCCAGCAGCGTAGGGCAGGATACTTCACCCCTCCACTTT. The full variable domain, in which reference TRBV9 and TRBJ1-6 provide the parts outside the CDR3, is DSGVTQTPKHLITATGQRVTLRCSPRSGDLSVYWYQQSLDQGLQFLIQYYNGEERAKGNILERFSAQQFPDLHSELNLSSLELGDSALYFCASSVGQDTSPLHFGNGTRLTVT.

The chain uses TRBV7-9 and TRBJ2-7; 7 positions match TRBD1. The V gene's germline CDR1 is SEHNR and CDR2 FQNEAQ (reference sequence). CDR3 length: 14 amino acids. Losses at the gene ends were 5 bases for V and 6 bases for J; bases not matched to a gene: 10. The CDR3 sequence: CASSNRDSSSEQYF. In DNA form, the CDR3 reads TGTGCCAGCAGCAACCGGGACAGTTCCAGCGAGCAGTACTTC.

This clone came up once. The chain recombines TRBV5-4 with TRBJ1-1, with D maybe TRBD1 (5 bases). Germline V CDR1 and CDR2: SGHNT, YYREEE (reference sequence). V was trimmed by 0 bases and J by 0 bases, leaving 6 bases between them. The CDR3 runs 14 residues. The chain's CDR3 is CASSLDRMNTEAFF. The CDR3 nucleotides read TGTGCCAGCAGCTTGGACAGGATGAACACTGAAGCTTTCTTT.

V usage is TRBV7-2 and J usage is TRBJ1-3; 9 nucleotides match TRBD1. V shed 4 bases, J shed 0 bases, and the junction held 13 bases outside the gene matches. This CDR3 is built from 19 residues. Germline CDR1 is SGHTA and CDR2 is FQGNSA. CDR3 sequence (DNA): TGTGCCAGCAGCTCACATTATAGGACAGGGGCGAACTCTGGAAACACCATATATTTT. It is translated as CASSSHYRTGANSGNTIYF.

The chain has TRBV9 and TRBJ1-2; tentative D call: TRBD1 (6 bases). V lost 0 bases and J lost 6, with 12 bases in between. The CDR3 extends over 14 amino acids. Per germline, CDR1 SGDLS and CDR2 YYNGEE. The CDR3 bases are TGTGCCAGCAGCGTAGCCCAGGGGCGGGATGGCTACACCTTC. Translation gives CASSVAQGRDGYTF.

The chain is built from TRBV24-1 and TRBJ2-1; 7 bases are a match to TRBD2. Per the germline V gene, CDR1 is KGHDR and CDR2 is SFDVKD. This CDR3 region has 15 residues. The V and J ends lost 5 bases and 2 bases, in that order; junction bases with no gene match: 5. The CDR3 protein is CATSGAGETYNEQFF. CDR3 nucleotides: TGTGCCACCAGTGGTGCGGGAGAAACCTACAATGAGCAGTTCTTC.

The chain employs TRBV7-3 and TRBJ2-3; TRBD2 might be the D (5 bases). V was pared by 5 bases and J by 7 bases, with 16 bases between. Germline assignment: CDR1 SGHTA and CDR2 FQGTGA. The CDR3 loop spans 14 amino acids. The CDR3 here is CASSADGGLYTQYF. CDR3 DNA sequence: TGTGCCAGCAGCGCGGACGGAGGCTTGTATACGCAGTATTTT.

V gene TRBV28 combines with J gene TRBJ2-7, with D perhaps matching TRBD1 (7 bases). This CDR3 has 15 residues. In germline, CDR1 is MDHEN, CDR2 SYDVKM. Between the trimmed V and J ends, which lost 2 bases and 9 bases, there was a span of 20 bases. The CDR3 nucleotides read TGTGCCAGCAGTTTACCGCCCCACTCAGGGGGAGGGCAGTACTTC. It encodes CASSLPPHSGGGQYF.

The J gene is TRBJ2-5, the V gene TRBV5-1; 8 nucleotides match TRBD1. The CDR3 loop spans 15 amino acids. Trimming at V came to 4 bases and at J to 5 bases, leaving 10 bases not matched to a gene. Germline lookup yields CDR1 SGHRS and CDR2 YFSETQ. In nucleotides, the CDR3 is TGCGCCAGCAGCCCTGGCAGGGGGCGAAGGGAGACCCAGTACTTC. It translates to CASSPGRGRRETQYF.

This clone has just one count. The V and J genes are TRBV2 and TRBJ1-2; TRBD1 agrees at 9 bases. Germline lookup yields CDR1 SNHLY and CDR2 FYNNEI. V gave up 7 bases and J gave up 5 bases; unmatched junction bases: 11. This CDR3 is 15 amino acids long. Here the CDR3 reads CASTGTGISPYGYTF. The CDR3 nucleotides are TGTGCCAGCACTGGGACAGGGATCTCTCCATATGGCTACACCTTC.

The J gene is TRBJ2-6, the V gene TRBV7-2, with TRBD1 matching over 8 bases. The germline CDR1 and CDR2 sequences are SGHTA and FQGNSA. J lost 0 bases, V lost 3 bases, and 7 bases had no gene match. The CDR3 has 18 residues. This CDR3 is CASSLDRDGGSGANVLTF. The DNA of the CDR3 is TGTGCCAGCAGCTTGGACAGGGACGGAGGCTCTGGGGCCAACGTCCTGACTTTC.

The chain is built from TRBV5-8 and TRBJ1-6; 9 nucleotides match TRBD1. Germline CDR1 and CDR2: SGHTS and YDEGEE. V gave up 0 bases and J gave up 5 bases; unmatched junction bases: 3. This CDR3 contains 16 residues. CDR3: CASSLGQGGNNSPLHF. Written as DNA, the CDR3 is TGTGCCAGCAGCTTGGGACAGGGGGGGAATAATTCACCCCTCCACTTT.

The CDR3 sequence: CASSPGLGGAPLNEQFF. CDR3 nucleotides: TGTGCCAGCAGCCCGGGGTTAGGGGGGGCGCCCCTCAATGAGCAGTTCTTC. The V and J genes are TRBV7-3 and TRBJ2-1; a possible D gene is TRBD2 (7 bases). V dropped 5 bases and J dropped 6 bases, with 23 bases sitting between them. Looked up from germline, CDR1 is SGHTA and CDR2 is FQGTGA. The CDR3 totals 17 residues.